Shown below are 4 T cell receptor beta chains from a single sample sequenced in a study of shared clonotypes between healthy human individuals (dated by TCRdb to the early 2020s). Library construction relied on the immunoSEQ multiplex PCR assay. TCRdb holds this immuneACCESS table with in-frame rearrangements only. Some clones are missing; in checked studies, unresolved V genes explain under half, and the rest has no known cause. This sample lists 550,000 to 700,000 clones; around 73% were detected once. The leading ten clones occupy more than 1.5% of the sample. The sample comprised memory CD4+ T cells sorted from blood. This specimen's cell subset or site label, per the study, means: CD45RA-negative fraction. These receptors were taken from a woman aged 30 to 39 in good health.

A note on this clone: Additional DNA sequences in this sample encode the identical CDR3. The chain is built from TRBV7-9 and TRBJ1-3; D gene unclear. V gave up 1 base and J gave up 4 bases, with 2 bases separating them. CDR1 and CDR2 from the germline V gene are SEHNR and FQNEAQ (reference sequence). The CDR3 has 12 amino acids. Here the CDR3 reads CASSLVGNTIYF. The CDR3 nucleotides are TGTGCCAGCAGCTTAGTAGGAAACACCATATATTTT.

This clone was seen just once. Since a much larger clone is just one base distant, this may be a read error. The sample carries other DNA sequences with the same CDR3. The J gene is TRBJ1-2, the V gene TRBV28, with TRBD1 matching over 7 bases. V dropped 2 bases and J dropped 3; count of bases not matched to a gene: 0. Germline V gene data show CDR1 as MDHEN and CDR2 as SYDVKM. There are 13 residues in the CDR3. The CDR3 loop is CASSLQGDYGYTF. The CDR3 nucleotides read TGTGCCAGCAGTTTACAGGGGGACTATGGCTACACCTTC.

The chain links TRBV4-1 to TRBJ2-7; D is tentatively TRBD1 or TRBD2 (6 bases each). V lost 5 bases, J lost 2 bases, and 19 bases lay in between. The CDR3 spans 16 residues. From germline, CDR1 is MGHRA and CDR2 YSYEKL. The CDR3 DNA reads as TGCGCCAGCAGCGGACGGGGGACACGAAAAACCTACGAGCAGTACTTC. Translated, it gives CASSGRGTRKTYEQYF.

The CDR3 here is CASKRGSSYNEQFF. In nucleotides, the CDR3 is TGTGCCAGTAAGCGGGGAAGCTCCTACAATGAGCAGTTCTTC. This chain links TRBV27 with TRBJ2-1; 7 nucleotides agree with TRBD2. The length of the CDR3 is 14 residues. Germline CDR1 is MNHEY and CDR2 is SMNVEV (reference sequence). With 9 bases clipped from V and 0 bases from J, the junction kept 5 bases outside the gene matches.